Listed below are T cell receptor beta chains from one sample, sequenced in a study of vaccination effects on CD4 cells after COVID-19. These receptors are not linked to any known antigen. Sequencing was performed with immunoSEQ multiplex PCR; in TCRdb, only in-frame clones are kept and a portion is missing. The sample carries tens of thousands of clones, roughly two thirds recorded once. Sequencing used CD4+ T cells from PBMCs cultured without peptide, obtained before COVID-19 vaccination. These receptors were obtained from a human donor who received a COVID-19 vaccine. Both conserved end residues are part of each CDR3. A D gene is named only where the DNA matches it firmly. A row's size may be missing; if present it is once, few, many or a size class.

clone size,D gene,V gene,J gene,CDR3 DNA,CDR3 protein
-,TRBD1,TRBV6-6,TRBJ1-1,TGTGCCAGCAGTCGAGGACCGACAGGGACGAACACTGAAGCTTTCTTT,CASSRGPTGTNTEAFF
few,-,TRBV6-5,TRBJ1-4,TGTGCCAGCAGTTACAGTCTCGACCCGCCGAGGGAAAAACTGTTTTTT,CASSYSLDPPREKLFF
-,TRBD1,TRBV6-5,TRBJ2-7,TGTGCCAGCAGGGGACAGGGGTACGAGCAGTACTTC,CASRGQGYEQYF
-,-,TRBV12-3/TRBV12-4,TRBJ1-4,TGTGCCAGCAGTTTAACAAGGGGAAAACTGTTTTTT,CASSLTRGKLFF
-,-,TRBV27,TRBJ2-3,TGTGCCAGCAGTTTTGGGGGCCTCCGCACAGATACGCAGTATTTT,CASSFGGLRTDTQYF
-,TRBD1,TRBV5-6,TRBJ2-3,TGTGCCAGCAGCTTTGGACAGGGTGCAGATACGCAGTATTTT,CASSFGQGADTQYF
-,-,TRBV4-2,TRBJ2-3,TGTGCCAGCGGGGGGCCAAGCACAGATACGCAGTATTTT,CASGGPSTDTQYF
-,TRBD1,TRBV19,TRBJ2-7,TGTGCCAGTAGTATAGAGACAGGGAAGGTCTACGAGCAGTACTTC,CASSIETGKVYEQYF
-,TRBD1,TRBV7-9,TRBJ2-5,TGTGCCAGCAGCATCCCGACAGGGGGCACGGAGACCCAGTACTTC,CASSIPTGGTETQYF
-,-,TRBV10-1,TRBJ1-1,TGCGCCAGCAGTGACCGGTACACTGAAGCTTTCTTT,CASSDRYTEAFF
-,-,TRBV7-7,TRBJ2-3,TGTGCCAGCAGCATCGACAGGTTGACAGATACGCAGTATTTT,CASSIDRLTDTQYF
-,TRBD2,TRBV15,TRBJ2-3,TGTGCCACCAGGTGGACTAGGGGTACAGATACGCAGTATTTT,CATRWTRGTDTQYF
once,TRBD2,TRBV7-6,TRBJ2-2,TGTGCCAGCAGCCCCGGGGGGATCACCGGGGAGCTGTTTTTT,CASSPGGITGELFF
-,-,TRBV11-2,TRBJ2-7,TGTGCCAGCAGATTAGGGGCTCGTTACGGTACCCGCTCCTACGAGCAGTACTTC,CASRLGARYGTRSYEQYF
-,-,TRBV11-3,TRBJ2-3,TGTGCCAGCAGCTCCTCGAGAAGGGGACCGAGGGATACGCAGTATTTT,CASSSSRRGPRDTQYF
-,-,TRBV21-1,TRBJ2-1,TGTGCCAGAGACAGGAGGGGATACAATGAGCAGTTCTTC,CARDRRGYNEQFF
-,-,TRBV23-1,TRBJ1-1,TGCGCCAGCAGACAGAATCGTGAAGCTTTCTTT,CASRQNREAFF
few,-,TRBV4-1,TRBJ1-4,TGCGCCAGCAGCCAAGATGGTCCAGAGGGGGAAAAACTGTTTTTT,CASSQDGPEGEKLFF
few,-,TRBV5-1,TRBJ2-3,TGCGCCAGCAGCTTGTACTCCCCACTCACAGATACGCAGTATTTT,CASSLYSPLTDTQYF
-,-,TRBV10-2,TRBJ1-3,TGCGCCAGCAGCACCGGGACTGCTGGAAACACCATATATTTT,CASSTGTAGNTIYF
once,-,TRBV4-1,TRBJ2-5,TGCGCCAGCAGCCAAGATCTCGCGGTGGGAAAGACCCAGTACTTC,CASSQDLAVGKTQYF
-,-,TRBV15,TRBJ2-3,TGTGCCACCAGGAGGGGCAGGGACACCGGACGCACAGATACGCAGTATTTT,CATRRGRDTGRTDTQYF